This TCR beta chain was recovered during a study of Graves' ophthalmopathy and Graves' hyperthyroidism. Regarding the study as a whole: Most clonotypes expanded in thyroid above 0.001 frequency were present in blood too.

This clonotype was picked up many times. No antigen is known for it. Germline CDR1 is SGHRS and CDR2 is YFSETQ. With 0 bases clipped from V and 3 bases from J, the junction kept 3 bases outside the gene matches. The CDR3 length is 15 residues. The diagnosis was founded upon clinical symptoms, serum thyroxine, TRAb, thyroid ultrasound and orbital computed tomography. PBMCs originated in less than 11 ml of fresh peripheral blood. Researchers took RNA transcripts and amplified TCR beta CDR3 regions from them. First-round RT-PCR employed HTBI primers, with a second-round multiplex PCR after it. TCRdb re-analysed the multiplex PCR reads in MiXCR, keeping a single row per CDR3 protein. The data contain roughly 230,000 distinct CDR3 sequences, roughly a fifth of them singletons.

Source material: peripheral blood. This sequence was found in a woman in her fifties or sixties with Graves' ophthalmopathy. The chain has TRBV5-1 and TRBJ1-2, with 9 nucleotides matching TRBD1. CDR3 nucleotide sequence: TGCGCCAGCAGCTTGGAAACAGGGGGCGACTATGGCTACACCTTC. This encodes CASSLETGGDYGYTF.